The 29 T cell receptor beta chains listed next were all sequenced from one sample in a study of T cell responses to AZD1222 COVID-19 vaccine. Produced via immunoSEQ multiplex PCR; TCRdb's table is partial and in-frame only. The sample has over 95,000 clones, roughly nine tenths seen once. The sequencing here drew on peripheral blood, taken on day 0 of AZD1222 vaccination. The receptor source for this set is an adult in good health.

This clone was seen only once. The CDR3 loop reads CASSPLGRGSEQYF. The DNA for the CDR3 is TGTGCCAGCTCACCTCTTGGCAGGGGGTCCGAGCAGTACTTC. The rearrangement joins TRBV18 to TRBJ2-7; 7 nucleotides align to TRBD1. The V gene end was trimmed by 3 bases and the J gene end by 6 bases; junction bases not matched to a gene: 8. The CDR3 covers 14 residues. Germline CDR1 is KGHSH and CDR2 is LQKENI.

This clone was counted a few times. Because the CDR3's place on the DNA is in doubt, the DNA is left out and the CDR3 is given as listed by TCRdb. CDR3 loop: CASSTSYQPQHF. This chain connects TRBV6-4 to TRBJ1-5. Per germline, CDR1 MRHNA and CDR2 SNTAGT. Ends included, the CDR3 has 12 residues.

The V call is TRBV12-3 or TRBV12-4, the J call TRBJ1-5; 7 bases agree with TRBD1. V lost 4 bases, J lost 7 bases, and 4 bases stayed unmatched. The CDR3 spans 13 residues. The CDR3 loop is CASSYRGLQPQHF. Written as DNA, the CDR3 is TGTGCCAGCAGTTACAGGGGTTTACAGCCCCAGCATTTT.

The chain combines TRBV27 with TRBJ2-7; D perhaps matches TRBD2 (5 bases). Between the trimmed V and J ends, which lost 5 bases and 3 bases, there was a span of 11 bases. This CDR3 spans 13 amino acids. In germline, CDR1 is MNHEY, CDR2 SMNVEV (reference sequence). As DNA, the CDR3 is TGTGCCAGCAGTCGAGGGCTCGACTACGAGCAGTACTTC. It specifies CASSRGLDYEQYF.

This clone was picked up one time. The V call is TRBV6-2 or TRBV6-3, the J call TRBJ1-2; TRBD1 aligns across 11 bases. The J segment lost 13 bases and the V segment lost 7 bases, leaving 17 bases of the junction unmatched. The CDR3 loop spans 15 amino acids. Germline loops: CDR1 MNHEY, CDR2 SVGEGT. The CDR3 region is CASTPRGQGATAGTF. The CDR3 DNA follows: TGTGCCAGCACCCCCCGTGGACAGGGGGCGACGGCCGGCACCTTC.

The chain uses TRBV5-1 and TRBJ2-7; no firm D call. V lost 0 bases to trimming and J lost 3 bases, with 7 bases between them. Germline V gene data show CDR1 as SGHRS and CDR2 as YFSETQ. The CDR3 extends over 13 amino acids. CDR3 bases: TGCGCCAGCAGCTTGGCGGGCAGCTACGAGCAGTACTTC. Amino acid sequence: CASSLAGSYEQYF.

The CDR3 sequence: CASSQDRVGGAQETQYF. In DNA form, the CDR3 reads TGTGCCAGCAGCCAAGATAGAGTGGGGGGGGCCCAAGAGACCCAGTACTTC. This chain links TRBV3-1 (or the pseudogene TRBV3-2) with TRBJ2-5; possibly TRBD2 for D (7 bases). This CDR3 has 17 residues. The germline CDR1 and CDR2 sequences are LGHDT and YNNKEL (reference sequence). V was shortened by 0 bases and J by 1 base, with 15 bases between the two germline ends.

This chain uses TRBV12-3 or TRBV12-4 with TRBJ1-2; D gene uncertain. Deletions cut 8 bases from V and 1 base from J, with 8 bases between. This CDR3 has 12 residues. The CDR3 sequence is CASLGVNYGYTF. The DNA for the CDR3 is TGTGCCAGCCTTGGGGTTAACTATGGCTACACCTTC.

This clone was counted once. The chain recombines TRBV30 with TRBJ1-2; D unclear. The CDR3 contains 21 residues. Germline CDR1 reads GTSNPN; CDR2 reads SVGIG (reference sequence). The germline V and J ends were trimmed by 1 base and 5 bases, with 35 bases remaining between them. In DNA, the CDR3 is TGTGCCTGGAGTGGGGGTAAGGACTCGTCGCAGACCAGGTCCTACTTATATGGCTACACCTTC. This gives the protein CAWSGGKDSSQTRSYLYGYTF.

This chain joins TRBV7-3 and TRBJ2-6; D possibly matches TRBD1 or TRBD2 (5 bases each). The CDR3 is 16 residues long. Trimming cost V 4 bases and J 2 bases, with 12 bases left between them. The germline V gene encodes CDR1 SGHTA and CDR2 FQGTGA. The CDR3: CASSYFGGTGANVLTF. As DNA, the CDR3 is TGTGCCAGCAGCTATTTTGGGGGAACTGGGGCCAACGTCCTGACTTTC.

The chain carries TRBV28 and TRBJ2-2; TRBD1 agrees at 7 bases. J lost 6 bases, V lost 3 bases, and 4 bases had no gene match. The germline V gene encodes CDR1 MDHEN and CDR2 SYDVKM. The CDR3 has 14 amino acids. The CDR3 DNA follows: TGTGCCAGCAGTTTTACAGGGGTGTCCGGGGAGCTGTTTTTT. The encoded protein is CASSFTGVSGELFF.

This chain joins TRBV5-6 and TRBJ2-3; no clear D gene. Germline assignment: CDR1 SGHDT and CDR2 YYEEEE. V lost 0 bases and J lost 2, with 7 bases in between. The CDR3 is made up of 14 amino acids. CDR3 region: CASSLGSSTDTQYF. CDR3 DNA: TGTGCCAGCAGCTTGGGAAGCTCCACAGATACGCAGTATTTT.

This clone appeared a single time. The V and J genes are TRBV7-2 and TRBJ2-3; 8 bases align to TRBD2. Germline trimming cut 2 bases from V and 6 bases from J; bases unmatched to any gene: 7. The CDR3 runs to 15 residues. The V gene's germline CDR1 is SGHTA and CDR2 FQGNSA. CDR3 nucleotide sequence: TGTGCCAGCAGCTTAACAGCGGGGGCATCCGATACGCAGTATTTT. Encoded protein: CASSLTAGASDTQYF.

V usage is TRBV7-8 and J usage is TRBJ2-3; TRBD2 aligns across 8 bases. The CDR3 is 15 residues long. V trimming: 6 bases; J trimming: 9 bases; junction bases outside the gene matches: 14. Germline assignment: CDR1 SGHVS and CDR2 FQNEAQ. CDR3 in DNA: TGTGCCAGCAGTTCCGGGCATGAAGCGGGGGTGACGCAGTATTTT. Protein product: CASSSGHEAGVTQYF. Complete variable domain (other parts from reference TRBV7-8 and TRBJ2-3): GAGVSQSPRYKVAKRGQDVALRCDPISGHVSLFWYQQALGQGPEFLTYFQNEAQLDKSGLPSDRFFAERPEGSVSTLKIQRTQQEDSAVYLCASSSGHEAGVTQYFGPGTRLTVL.

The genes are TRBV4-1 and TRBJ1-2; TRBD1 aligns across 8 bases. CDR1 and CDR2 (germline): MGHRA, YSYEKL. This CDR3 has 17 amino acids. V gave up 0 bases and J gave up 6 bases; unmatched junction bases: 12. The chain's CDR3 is CASSQEEGRQGRDGYTF. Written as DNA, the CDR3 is TGCGCCAGCAGCCAAGAGGAGGGGAGACAGGGGCGGGATGGCTACACCTTC.

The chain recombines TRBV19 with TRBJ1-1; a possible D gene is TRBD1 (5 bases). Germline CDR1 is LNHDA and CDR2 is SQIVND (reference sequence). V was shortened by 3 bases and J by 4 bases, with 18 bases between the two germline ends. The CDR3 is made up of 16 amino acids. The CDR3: CASSILTASRFTEAFF. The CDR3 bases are TGTGCCAGTAGTATTTTGACAGCGTCTCGGTTCACTGAAGCTTTCTTT.

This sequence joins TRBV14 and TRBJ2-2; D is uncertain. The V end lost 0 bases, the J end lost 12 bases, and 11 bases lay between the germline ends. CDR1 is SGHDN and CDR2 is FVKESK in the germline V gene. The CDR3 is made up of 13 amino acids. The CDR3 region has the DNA TGTGCCAGCAGCCAAGATAGGGCAGTGAAGCTGTTTTTT. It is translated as CASSQDRAVKLFF.

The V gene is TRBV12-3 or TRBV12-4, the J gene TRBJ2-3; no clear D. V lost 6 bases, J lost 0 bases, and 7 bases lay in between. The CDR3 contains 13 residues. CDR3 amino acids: CASRPDSTDTQYF. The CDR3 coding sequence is TGTGCCAGCAGACCGGACAGCACAGATACGCAGTATTTT.

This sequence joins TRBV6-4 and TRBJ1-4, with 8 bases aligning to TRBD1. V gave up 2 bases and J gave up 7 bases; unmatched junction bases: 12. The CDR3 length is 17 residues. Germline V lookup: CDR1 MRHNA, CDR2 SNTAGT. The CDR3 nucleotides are TGTGCCAGCAGTGACCCGGGACAGGTCGAGTGGATTGAAAAACTGTTTTTT. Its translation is CASSDPGQVEWIEKLFF.

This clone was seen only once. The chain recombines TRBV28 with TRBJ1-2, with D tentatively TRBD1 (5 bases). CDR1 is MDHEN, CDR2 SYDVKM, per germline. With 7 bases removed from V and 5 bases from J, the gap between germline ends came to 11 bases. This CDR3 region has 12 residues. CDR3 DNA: TGTGCCAGCACCGTGGGGCCATATGGCTACACCTTC. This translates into CASTVGPYGYTF.

The CDR3, as DNA: TGTGCCAGCAGCTTGGTCAGCTACGAGCAGTACTTC. Translating it yields CASSLVSYEQYF. The rearrangement uses TRBV5-5 and TRBJ2-7; the D is unclear. The CDR3 is 12 amino acids. Germline CDR1 SGHKS, CDR2 YYEKEE (reference sequence). The V gene lost 0 bases and the J gene lost 3 bases, with 4 bases spanning the gap.

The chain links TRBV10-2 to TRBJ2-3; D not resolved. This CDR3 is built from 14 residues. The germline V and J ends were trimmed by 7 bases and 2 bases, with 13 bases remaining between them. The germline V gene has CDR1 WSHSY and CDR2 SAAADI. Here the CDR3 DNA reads TGCGCCAGCACCAACTGGGAACCCACAGATACGCAGTATTTT. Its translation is CASTNWEPTDTQYF.

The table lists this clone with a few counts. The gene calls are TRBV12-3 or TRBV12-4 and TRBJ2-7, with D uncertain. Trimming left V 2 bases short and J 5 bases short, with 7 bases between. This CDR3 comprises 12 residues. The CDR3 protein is CASSLMSHEQYF. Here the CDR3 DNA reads TGTGCCAGCAGTTTAATGAGCCACGAGCAGTACTTC.

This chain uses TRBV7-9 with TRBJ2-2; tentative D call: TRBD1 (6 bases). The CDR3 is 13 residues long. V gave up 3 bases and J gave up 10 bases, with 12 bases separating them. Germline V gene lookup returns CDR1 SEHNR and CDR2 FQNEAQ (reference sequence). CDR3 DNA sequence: TGTGCCAGCAGCTTCGGGACACCTCTGGAGCTGTTTTTT. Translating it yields CASSFGTPLELFF.

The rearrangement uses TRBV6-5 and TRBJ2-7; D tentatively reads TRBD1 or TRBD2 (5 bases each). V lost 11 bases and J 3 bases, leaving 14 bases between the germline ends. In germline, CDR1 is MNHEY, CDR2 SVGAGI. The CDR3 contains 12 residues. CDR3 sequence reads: CAGRDGLYEQYF. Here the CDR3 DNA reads TGTGCCGGCCGGGACGGTCTCTACGAGCAGTACTTC.

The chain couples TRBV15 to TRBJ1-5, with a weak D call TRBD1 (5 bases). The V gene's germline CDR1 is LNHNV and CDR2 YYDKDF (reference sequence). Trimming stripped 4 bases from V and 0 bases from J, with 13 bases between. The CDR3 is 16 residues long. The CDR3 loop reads CATSTPRADSNQPQHF. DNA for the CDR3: TGTGCCACCAGCACCCCCAGGGCGGATAGCAATCAGCCCCAGCATTTT.

The CDR3 region is CASKGQGDYGYTF. CDR3 coding DNA: TGTGCCAGTAAGGGACAGGGGGACTATGGCTACACCTTC. The rearrangement joins TRBV19 to TRBJ1-2; 11 bases agree with TRBD1. The CDR3 is made up of 13 amino acids. V shed 7 bases and J 3 bases; nucleotides not matched to a gene: 1. CDR1 is LNHDA, CDR2 SQIVND, per germline (reference sequence).

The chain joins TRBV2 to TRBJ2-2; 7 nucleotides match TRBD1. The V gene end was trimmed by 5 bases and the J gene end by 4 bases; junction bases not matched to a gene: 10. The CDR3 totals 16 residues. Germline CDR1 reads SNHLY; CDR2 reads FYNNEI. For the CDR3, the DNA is TGTGCCAGCAGTTCAGACGGGCAGGGGGTCACCGGGGAGCTGTTTTTT. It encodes CASSSDGQGVTGELFF.

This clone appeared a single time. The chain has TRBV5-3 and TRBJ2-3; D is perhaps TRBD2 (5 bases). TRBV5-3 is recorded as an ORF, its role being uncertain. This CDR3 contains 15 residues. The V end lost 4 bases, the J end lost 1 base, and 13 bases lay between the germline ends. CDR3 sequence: CARSPDGLCTDTQYF. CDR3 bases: TGTGCCAGAAGCCCCGACGGACTTTGCACAGATACGCAGTATTTT.